The clone carrying this T cell receptor (beta chain) appeared many times. The data were obtained in a study of blood T cells in healthy people across ages. Using a J-beta primer mix together with a sample-barcoded 5' primer, a second PCR was run for 7 to 11 cycles. TCRdb reanalysed the 5' RACE reads using MiXCR and keeps one entry per CDR3 protein. In the table there are hundreds of thousands of distinct CDR3 sequences, under 35% of which are singletons. CDR3 length: 15 residues. Trimming removed 4 bases from V and 2 bases from J, with 16 bases in between. In germline, CDR1 is DFQATT, CDR2 SNEGSKA (reference sequence).

V usage is TRBV20-1 and J usage is TRBJ2-3; maybe TRBD2 (5 bases). Sequencing was done on a sample of blood. This receptor was identified in a woman of 80 years or more in good health. In nucleotides, the CDR3 is TGCAGTGCTACCTGGTCCCGGGGTACCACAGATACGCAGTATTTT. This gives the protein CSATWSRGTTDTQYF.